The 4 T cell receptor beta chains presented below share a single source sample, sequenced in a study of cytomegalovirus exposure and HLA in healthy donors. 60 Vbeta and 13 Jbeta primers were used in PCR. Sequenced by immunoSEQ multiplex PCR; TCRdb stores in-frame clones only, minus some. The sample holds 100,000 to 150,000 clones, over 70% seen once. Sequencing was done on a sample of PBMCs. The receptors were sampled from a man in his late teens or twenties in good health and CMV-seropositive.

The rearrangement joins TRBV4-1 to TRBJ1-5; no definite D call. Trimming left V 0 bases short and J 7 bases short, with 7 bases between. CDR1 MGHRA and CDR2 YSYEKL come from the germline V gene. This CDR3 region has 13 residues. This CDR3 reads CASSQDGGQPQHF. DNA for the CDR3: TGCGCCAGCAGCCAAGATGGAGGGCAGCCCCAGCATTTT.

The chain has TRBV30 and TRBJ1-2, with D perhaps matching TRBD1 (5 bases). CDR1 and CDR2 from the germline V gene are GTSNPN and SVGIG (reference sequence). The CDR3 sequence is 13 residues long. Trimming cost V 5 bases and J 2 bases, with 12 bases left between them. DNA of the CDR3: TGTGCCTGGGGCAGGGAGGGAAACTATGGCTACACCTTC. This codes for CAWGREGNYGYTF.

The gene calls are TRBV18 and TRBJ2-2, with D possibly TRBD1 on 5 matching bases. CDR1 and CDR2 (germline): KGHSH, LQKENI. V was clipped by 4 bases and J by 0 bases, with 12 bases between them. This CDR3 has 16 residues. This CDR3 reads CASSQRQITNTGELFF. The CDR3 DNA is TGTGCCAGCTCACAAAGACAGATAACGAACACCGGGGAGCTGTTTTTT.

The chain uses TRBV14 and TRBJ1-1, with 9 nucleotides matching TRBD1. CDR3 length: 14 amino acids. In germline, CDR1 is SGHDN, CDR2 FVKESK. V dropped 6 bases and J dropped 4; count of bases not matched to a gene: 6. The CDR3 reads CASSGQGQGTEAFF. In DNA form, the CDR3 reads TGTGCCAGCAGTGGACAGGGACAGGGCACTGAAGCTTTCTTT.